One and the same sample provided the 22 T cell receptor beta chains below, sequenced in a study of shared clonotypes between healthy human individuals. Generated by immunoSEQ multiplex PCR, the TCRdb table keeps only in-frame clones and is missing some. Here the sample spans hundreds of thousands of clones, approximately 74% being singletons. The sample consisted of memory CD4+ T cells sorted from blood. As to subset: CD45RA-negative fraction. All receptors derive from a woman younger than 45 in good health.

The chain has TRBV5-1 and TRBJ1-1; the D is unclear. The CDR3 contains 14 residues. Germline V gene sequence: CDR1 SGHRS, CDR2 YFSETQ. Trimming took off 2 bases at V and 2 bases at J, with 10 bases between the two ends. CDR3 region: CASSFRGHNTEAFF. CDR3 DNA sequence: TGCGCCAGCAGCTTCAGAGGGCATAACACTGAAGCTTTCTTT.

This clone was picked up one time. The rearrangement joins TRBV19 to TRBJ2-1; 9 positions match TRBD1. This CDR3 region has 13 residues. V was pared by 4 bases and J by 9 bases, with 4 bases of the junction left unmatched. Per the germline V gene, CDR1 is LNHDA and CDR2 is SQIVND (reference sequence). CDR3 in amino acids: CASSTGQGREQFF. The CDR3 DNA follows: TGTGCCAGTAGTACGGGACAGGGCCGTGAGCAGTTCTTC.

This chain uses TRBV5-1 with TRBJ2-1, with TRBD2 matching over 7 bases. The V and J ends lost 1 base and 8 bases, in that order; junction bases with no gene match: 3. Germline CDR1 SGHRS, CDR2 YFSETQ. CDR3 length equals 13 residues. DNA of the CDR3: TGCGCCAGCAGCTTGAGGGGAGGGGATGAGCAGTTCTTC. Translated, it gives CASSLRGGDEQFF.

This chain links TRBV9 with TRBJ2-3; 7 nucleotides align to TRBD2. Losses at the gene ends were 4 bases for V and 4 bases for J; bases not matched to a gene: 6. The CDR3 covers 14 residues. Germline CDR1 reads SGDLS; CDR2 reads YYNGEE. DNA of the CDR3: TGTGCCAGCAGCCGGGCGGGAGAGCCAGATACGCAGTATTTT. The encoded protein is CASSRAGEPDTQYF.

The V gene is TRBV18, the J gene TRBJ1-4; possibly TRBD1 for D (6 bases). The CDR3 covers 14 residues. From germline, CDR1 is KGHSH and CDR2 LQKENI. Trimming stripped 3 bases from V and 10 bases from J, with 15 bases between. The CDR3 bases are TGTGCCAGCTCACCGACGGGGGCGGAGGGAAAACTGTTTTTT. It is translated as CASSPTGAEGKLFF.

The chain joins TRBV19 to TRBJ1-2; unclear D gene. Looked up from germline, CDR1 is LNHDA and CDR2 is SQIVND (reference sequence). V was shortened by 5 bases and J by 5 bases, with 12 bases between the two germline ends. CDR3 size: 13 residues. CDR3 loop: CASSEGSSYGYTF. The CDR3 DNA reads TGTGCCAGTAGTGAAGGGTCCTCTTATGGCTACACCTTC. Combining the CDR3 with reference TRBV19 and TRBJ1-2 gives the whole variable domain DGGITQSPKYLFRKEGQNVTLSCEQNLNHDAMYWYRQDPGQGLRLIYYSQIVNDFQKGDIAEGYSVSREKKESFPLTVTSAQKNPTAFYLCASSEGSSYGYTFGSGTRLTVV.

This clone was recorded a few times. Other DNA variants within this sample encode the same CDR3. The rearrangement links TRBV6-5 to TRBJ2-7; a weak D match, TRBD2 (5 bases). Germline CDR1 is MNHEY and CDR2 is SVGAGI. Trimming took off 4 bases at V and 6 bases at J, with 13 bases between the two ends. CDR3 length: 13 amino acids. CDR3 loop: CASSSGLLGEQYF. The DNA for the CDR3 is TGTGCCAGCAGTTCCGGACTGTTGGGCGAGCAGTACTTC.

The chain has TRBV11-2 and TRBJ2-1, with 9 bases identical to TRBD2. Germline V lookup: CDR1 SGHAT, CDR2 FQNNGV. J lost 3 bases, V lost 5 bases, and 5 bases had no gene match. The CDR3 covers 15 residues. The CDR3: CASSHLSGSYNEQFF. CDR3 nucleotides: TGTGCCAGCAGCCATCTTAGCGGGAGCTACAATGAGCAGTTCTTC.

The chain carries TRBV5-1 and TRBJ2-1; D possibly corresponds to TRBD1 (5 bases). V lost 0 bases and J 7 bases, leaving 11 bases between the germline ends. The CDR3 sequence is 14 residues long. The germline CDR1 and CDR2 sequences are SGHRS and YFSETQ. CDR3 sequence (DNA): TGCGCCAGCAGCTTGGATTCCCCAGGGAATGAGCAGTTCTTC. Translating gives CASSLDSPGNEQFF.

In its sample, this clone was seen a few times. The rearrangement uses TRBV11-2 and TRBJ2-3; weak D call: TRBD1 (7 bases). V dropped 1 base and J dropped 7 bases, with 24 bases sitting between them. The CDR3 is made up of 18 amino acids. Germline values: CDR1 SGHAT, CDR2 FQNNGV. The CDR3 DNA is TGTGCCAGCAGCTTAGTGTCTAGAGGCAGGGGGGAGCAATATACGCAGTATTTT. It codes for CASSLVSRGRGEQYTQYF.

Points on this clone: Other nucleotide sequences in the sample specify the same CDR3. The rearrangement joins TRBV19 to TRBJ2-5; D is unresolved. The CDR3 extends over 12 amino acids. V lost 3 bases and J 4 bases, leaving 6 bases between the germline ends. Germline-derived CDR1 and CDR2 are LNHDA and SQIVND (reference sequence). CDR3 bases: TGTGCCAGTAGTATTTTGGGAGAGACCCAGTACTTC. It specifies CASSILGETQYF. The full variable domain, completed using reference TRBV19 and TRBJ2-5, is DGGITQSPKYLFRKEGQNVTLSCEQNLNHDAMYWYRQDPGQGLRLIYYSQIVNDFQKGDIAEGYSVSREKKESFPLTVTSAQKNPTAFYLCASSILGETQYFGPGTRLLVL.

The chain uses TRBV27 and TRBJ2-5; 8 nucleotides align to TRBD1. There are 14 residues in the CDR3. Germline CDR1 is MNHEY and CDR2 is SMNVEV (reference sequence). V was clipped by 6 bases and J by 2 bases; unmatched bases: 5. The CDR3: CASSYTGGQETQYF. The DNA of the CDR3 is TGTGCCAGCAGCTATACAGGGGGACAAGAGACCCAGTACTTC.

This clone was seen only once. This sequence joins TRBV28 and TRBJ2-1, with D uncertain. The V end was cut by 10 bases, the J end by 0 bases, with 7 bases between. There are 12 residues in the CDR3. CDR1 and CDR2 (germline): MDHEN, SYDVKM. The CDR3 loop reads CATLGSYNEQFF. DNA for the CDR3: TGTGCCACCTTAGGCTCCTACAATGAGCAGTTCTTC.

The V gene is TRBV5-6, the J gene TRBJ2-2; D is perhaps TRBD1 or TRBD2 (6 bases each). Per the germline V gene, CDR1 is SGHDT and CDR2 is YYEEEE. The CDR3 is 16 amino acids. V was shortened by 3 bases and J by 6 bases, with 18 bases between the two germline ends. CDR3 in DNA: TGTGCCAGCAGCTGGGCGGGACATTATAATTCCGGGGAGCTGTTTTTT. Its translation: CASSWAGHYNSGELFF.

V is TRBV10-1 and J is TRBJ2-7; TRBD2 agrees at 9 bases. Germline V CDR1 and CDR2: WNHNN, SYGVQD (reference sequence). V lost 5 bases to trimming and J lost 5 bases; unmatched junction nucleotides: 4. This CDR3 is built from 13 residues. CDR3 in DNA: TGCGCCAGCAGTTTTAGCGGGAGCGACGAGCAGTACTTC. This translates into CASSFSGSDEQYF.

The gene calls are TRBV6-1 and TRBJ2-5, with D maybe TRBD2 (7 bases). Germline V gives CDR1 MNHNS, CDR2 SASEGT. Between the trimmed V and J ends, which lost 5 bases and 5 bases, there was a span of 15 bases. This CDR3 is 14 amino acids long. CDR3 protein: CASSLWGGGETQYF. The CDR3 region has the DNA TGTGCCAGCAGTCTTTGGGGAGGGGGGGAGACCCAGTACTTC.

The rearrangement uses TRBV7-9 and TRBJ2-5; D may be TRBD1 (6 bases). Germline loops: CDR1 SEHNR, CDR2 FQNEAQ (reference sequence). This CDR3 has 13 residues. V was pared by 5 bases and J by 6 bases, with 13 bases between. The CDR3 DNA reads TGTGCCAGCAGCCCCGAACAGGGCCAGACCCAGTACTTC. It specifies CASSPEQGQTQYF.

This chain uses TRBV28 with TRBJ1-4; D ambiguous. CDR3 length: 11 residues. Germline CDR1 reads MDHEN; CDR2 reads SYDVKM. Trimming pared 3 bases from V and 8 bases from J, leaving 4 bases between. The chain's CDR3 is CASSFKEKLFF. As DNA, the CDR3 is TGTGCCAGCAGTTTTAAGGAAAAACTGTTTTTT.

The chain joins TRBV2 to TRBJ1-5; 9 bases match TRBD1. CDR3 length: 14 residues. CDR1 and CDR2 from the germline V gene are SNHLY and FYNNEI. The J segment lost 2 bases and the V segment lost 8 bases, leaving 4 bases of the junction unmatched. The CDR3 DNA follows: TGTGCCAGCGGGGACAGGGTCGGCAATCAGCCCCAGCATTTT. The encoded protein is CASGDRVGNQPQHF.

The CDR3 DNA reads TGTGCCAGCAGTTCCCCAGACGTGACTGAAGCTTTCTTT. It specifies CASSSPDVTEAFF. The genes are TRBV28 and TRBJ1-1; D remains ambiguous. CDR1 is MDHEN, CDR2 SYDVKM, per germline. The CDR3 totals 13 residues. V lost 4 bases and J lost 5, with 11 bases in between.

This chain connects TRBV10-3 to TRBJ2-1; TRBD2 agrees at 7 bases. The CDR3 loop spans 15 amino acids. Germline loops: CDR1 ENHRY, CDR2 SYGVKD. V was pared by 2 bases and J by 4 bases, with 5 bases of the junction left unmatched. This CDR3 reads CAISEGRERYNEQFF. CDR3 nucleotides: TGTGCCATCAGTGAGGGGCGGGAGAGATACAATGAGCAGTTCTTC.

There are many counts of this clone. DNA of the CDR3: TGTGCCAGCAGTTCGGCCGGGACAGGGTACTATGGCTACACCTTC. As protein: CASSSAGTGYYGYTF. The genes are TRBV14 and TRBJ1-2; 9 bases match TRBD1. Trimming removed 6 bases from V and 3 bases from J; junction bases left unmatched: 8. The CDR3 has 15 amino acids. Germline V CDR1 and CDR2: SGHDN, FVKESK.